The 4 T cell receptor beta chains given below trace back to one sample, sequenced in a study of T cells in Graves' hyperthyroidism and ophthalmopathy. RNA transcripts served as the template for amplifying TCR beta CDR3 regions. Primed by the HTBI set, a first-round RT-PCR was run on the TCR CDR3. TCRdb re-analysed the multiplex PCR reads in MiXCR, keeping a single row per CDR3 protein. The sample has about 280,000 distinct CDR3 sequences, under 30% seen once. Sequencing input: blood. The source of these receptors is a man aged 40-55 years with Graves' hyperthyroidism that later progressed to Graves' ophthalmopathy.

This clonotype was picked up many times. The chain carries TRBV28 and TRBJ2-3; D not certain. Per germline, CDR1 MDHEN and CDR2 SYDVKM. Trimming left V 6 bases short and J 6 bases short, with 10 bases between. This CDR3 spans 12 amino acids. CDR3 nucleotide sequence: TGTGCCAGCAGCCTCCCGAGGGATACGCAGTATTTT. This sequence encodes CASSLPRDTQYF. The variable domain in full, with the rest retrieved from reference TRBV28 and TRBJ2-3, is DVKVTQSSRYLVKRTGEKVFLECVQDMDHENMFWYRQDPGLGLRLIYFSYDVKMKEKGDIPEGYSVSREKKERFSLILESASTNQTSMYLCASSLPRDTQYFGPGTRLTVL.

This clonotype was picked up many times. The chain uses TRBV11-2 and TRBJ2-7; 8 nucleotides line up with TRBD2. Germline V lookup: CDR1 SGHAT, CDR2 FQNNGV. CDR3 length: 15 amino acids. V lost 7 bases to trimming and J lost 4 bases; unmatched junction nucleotides: 12. The CDR3 loop reads CASTGGGQDNYEQYF. Written as DNA, the CDR3 is TGTGCCAGCACGGGAGGGGGGCAGGATAATTACGAGCAGTACTTC.

This clonotype was detected ten times or more. The chain has TRBV11-1 and TRBJ2-2, with 8 bases identical to TRBD2. J was trimmed by 1 base and V by 1 base; bases with no gene match: 2. The germline CDR1 and CDR2 sequences are SGHAT and FQDESV (reference sequence). This CDR3 contains 16 residues. The CDR3 reads CASSLGLAGNTGELFF. The CDR3 DNA is TGTGCCAGCAGCTTAGGCCTAGCGGGGAACACCGGGGAGCTGTTTTTT.

This clonotype was seen repeatedly, ten times or more. The rearrangement uses TRBV27 and TRBJ2-7; the match to TRBD2 covers 8 bases. The CDR3 sequence is 15 residues long. CDR1 is MNHEY and CDR2 is SMNVEV in the germline V gene (reference sequence). The J segment lost 0 bases and the V segment lost 4 bases, leaving 5 bases of the junction unmatched. CDR3 DNA sequence: TGTGCCAGCAGTTCTTCTAGCGGGTTCTCCTACGAGCAGTACTTC. Translated, it gives CASSSSSGFSYEQYF.